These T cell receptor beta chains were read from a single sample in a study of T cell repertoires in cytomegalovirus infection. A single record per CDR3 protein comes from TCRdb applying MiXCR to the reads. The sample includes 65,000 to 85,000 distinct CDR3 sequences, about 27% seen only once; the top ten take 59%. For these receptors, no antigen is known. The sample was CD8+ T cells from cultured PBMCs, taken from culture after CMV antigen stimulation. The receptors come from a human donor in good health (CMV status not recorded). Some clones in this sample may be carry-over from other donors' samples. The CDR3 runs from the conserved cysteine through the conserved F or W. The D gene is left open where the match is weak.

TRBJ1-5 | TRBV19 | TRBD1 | CASSARQGGNQPQHF
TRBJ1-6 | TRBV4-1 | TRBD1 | CASSQDHGPGGRSSPLHF
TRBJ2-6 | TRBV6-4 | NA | CASSEWSGANVLTF
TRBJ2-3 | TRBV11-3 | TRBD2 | CASTRWGGGAGRQTDTQYF
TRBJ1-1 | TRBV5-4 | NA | CASPEGEDEAFF
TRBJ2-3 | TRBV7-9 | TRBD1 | CASSEAQGAQDTQYF
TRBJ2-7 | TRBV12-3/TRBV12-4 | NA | CASSFGTSYEQYF
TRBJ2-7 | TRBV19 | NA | CASSAGWGSYEQYF
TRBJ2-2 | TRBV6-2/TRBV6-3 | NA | CASSHYRANTGELFF
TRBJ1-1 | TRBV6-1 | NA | CASSTHPDVGNTEAFF
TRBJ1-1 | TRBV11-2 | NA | CASSPGKAEAFF
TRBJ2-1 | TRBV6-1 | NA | CALNPGIYYNEQFF
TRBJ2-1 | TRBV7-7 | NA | CASSPEAGKGIYNEQFF
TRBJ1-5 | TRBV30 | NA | CAWSPGPGQPQHF
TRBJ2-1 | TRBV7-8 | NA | CASSFPGGSSYNEQFF
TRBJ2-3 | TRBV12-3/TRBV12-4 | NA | CASSLVTYDTQYF